The sample holds many counts of the clone carrying this TCR beta chain. From the RACE reads, TCRdb called clonotypes with MiXCR, one entry per CDR3 protein. The data contain some 380,000 distinct CDR3 sequences, about 4.4% of them singletons. Trimming took 5 bases from V and 5 from J, leaving 21 bases between them. The CDR3 length is 16 residues. The data derive from a study of human T cells and chemical hapten exposure. As for time point: patch test 1, 2 weeks after DPC sensitization. The treatment here: therapeutic diphenylcyclopropenone sensitization with weekly scalp DPC. Blood draws came before every patch-test application.

Source: whole blood, taken in connection with sensitization to the hapten diphenylcyclopropenone (DPC). The chain is built from TRBV12-3 or TRBV12-4 and TRBJ1-1; D is ambiguous. This receptor was identified in a woman in her forties or fifties with alopecia areata. Some clones in this sample may be carry-over from other donors' samples. CDR3 bases: TGTGCCAGCAGTCCCTCGCTGACCGGGATCGGAACTGAAGCTTTCTTT. This sequence encodes CASSPSLTGIGTEAFF.